The 22 T cell receptor beta chains presented below share a single source sample, sequenced in a study of shared clonotypes between healthy human individuals. Naive CD8 cells were CD45RO-negative, positively selected for CCR7, excluding terminally differentiated effector memory CD45RA+ cells. Clones were sequenced by immunoSEQ multiplex PCR, and TCRdb holds only the in-frame ones, with some missing. This sample yields roughly 810,000 clones, of which about 96% are seen a single time; about 0.25% belongs to the top ten. The sequencing sample was made of naive CD8+ T cells sorted from blood. These receptors originate from a man aged 25-45 years in good health.

The rearrangement uses TRBV4-3 and TRBJ2-3; D may be TRBD2 (5 bases). There are 17 residues in the CDR3. CDR1 is LGHNA, CDR2 YSLEER, per germline. Trimming stripped 0 bases from V and 5 bases from J, with 18 bases between. CDR3 nucleotides: TGCGCCAGCAGCCAAGATGGTCCAGCTAGCTATGGAGATACGCAGTATTTT. This gives the protein CASSQDGPASYGDTQYF.

About this clone itself: Other DNA sequences of this sample code for an identical CDR3. The rearrangement links TRBV19 to TRBJ2-7; no clear D gene. Germline CDR1 LNHDA, CDR2 SQIVND (reference sequence). The CDR3 extends over 12 amino acids. The V end lost 5 bases, the J end lost 2 bases, and 7 bases lay between the germline ends. In DNA, the CDR3 is TGTGCCAGTAGTGACGGTACCTACGAGCAGTACTTC. Protein product: CASSDGTYEQYF.

This chain links TRBV7-6 with TRBJ2-2; D perhaps matches TRBD2 (5 bases). This CDR3 has 14 residues. Germline CDR1 SGHVS, CDR2 FNYEAQ. Trimming removed 4 bases at V and 6 bases at J, with 12 bases between. CDR3 in amino acids: CASSSEGRSGELFF. The CDR3 DNA sequence: TGTGCCAGCAGCTCCGAGGGTCGATCCGGGGAGCTGTTTTTT.

J is TRBJ2-3 and V is TRBV10-1; the match to TRBD1 covers 8 bases. This CDR3 is 18 amino acids long. The germline CDR1 and CDR2 sequences are WNHNN and SYGVQD (reference sequence). The ends lost 0 bases at V and 3 bases at J; junction bases unmatched: 11. Here the CDR3 reads CASSESLARGLETDTQYF. The CDR3 nucleotides are TGCGCCAGCAGTGAGTCGTTGGCCAGGGGGCTGGAGACAGATACGCAGTATTTT.

This chain joins TRBV5-5 and TRBJ2-3; D not certain. The CDR3 is 16 residues long. V shed 4 bases and J shed 6 bases, with 21 bases lying between them. CDR1 and CDR2 (germline): SGHKS, YYEKEE (reference sequence). This CDR3 is CASSPGPTVEHDTQYF. Here the CDR3 DNA reads TGTGCCAGCAGCCCAGGACCCACGGTGGAACACGATACGCAGTATTTT.

The V and J genes are TRBV7-9 and TRBJ1-2; D not certain. V lost 6 bases and J lost 4, with 15 bases in between. The CDR3 sequence is 14 residues long. Germline CDR1 is SEHNR and CDR2 is FQNEAQ (reference sequence). The CDR3 sequence is CASSQEISGYGYTF. CDR3 bases: TGTGCCAGCAGTCAGGAAATATCTGGCTATGGCTACACCTTC.

The chain has TRBV27 and TRBJ1-1; D is possibly TRBD1 (6 bases). Trimming stripped 1 base from V and 0 bases from J, with 12 bases between. From germline, CDR1 is MNHEY and CDR2 SMNVEV (reference sequence). This CDR3 has 16 amino acids. CDR3 coding DNA: TGTGCCAGCAGTTTATATCCGGGACAAATGAACACTGAAGCTTTCTTT. Its translation: CASSLYPGQMNTEAFF.

On this clone itself: The sample holds other DNA sequences that translate to the same CDR3. The chain employs TRBV27 and TRBJ2-7; 14 bases line up with TRBD2. From germline, CDR1 is MNHEY and CDR2 SMNVEV (reference sequence). The CDR3 has 14 residues. The V gene end was trimmed by 4 bases and the J gene end by 5 bases; junction bases not matched to a gene: 1. CDR3 bases: TGTGCCAGCAGTTCGGGACTAGCGGGAGACGAGCAGTACTTC. Translation gives CASSSGLAGDEQYF.

The CDR3 sequence is CASSLVGGTGELFF. CDR3 bases: TGTGCCAGCAGTTTAGTAGGGGGCACCGGGGAGCTGTTTTTT. This chain uses TRBV27 with TRBJ2-2; possibly TRBD1 for D (6 bases). Trimming cost V 2 bases and J 4 bases, with 8 bases left between them. Germline CDR1 is MNHEY and CDR2 is SMNVEV (reference sequence). This CDR3 contains 14 residues.

The chain uses TRBV27 and TRBJ2-7; TRBD2 agrees at 11 bases. The CDR3 has 18 amino acids. Unmatched junction bases numbered 14, after V lost 6 bases and J lost 1 base. Germline values: CDR1 MNHEY, CDR2 SMNVEV (reference sequence). CDR3 sequence reads: CASRSYPSGRTKSYEQYF. The CDR3 DNA is TGTGCCAGCAGGAGCTACCCTAGCGGGAGGACCAAATCCTACGAGCAGTACTTC.

V usage is TRBV6-1 and J usage is TRBJ2-1; the D gene is possibly TRBD2 (5 bases). Germline CDR1 is MNHNS and CDR2 is SASEGT. The CDR3 sequence is 14 residues long. Trimming took 6 bases from V and 10 from J, leaving 19 bases between them. The CDR3 coding sequence is TGTGCCAGCAGCTTCGTCGGAGGCTGGGAGGAGCAGTTCTTC. This encodes CASSFVGGWEEQFF.

The chain recombines TRBV19 with TRBJ1-5; a weak D match, TRBD1 (6 bases). Germline CDR1 is LNHDA and CDR2 is SQIVND (reference sequence). V lost 3 bases and J 4 bases, leaving 16 bases between the germline ends. This CDR3 comprises 16 residues. Written as DNA, the CDR3 is TGTGCCAGTAGTATTTGGCACAGGGAAGGTAATCAGCCCCAGCATTTT. It is translated as CASSIWHREGNQPQHF. Filled out from reference TRBV19 and TRBJ1-5, the complete variable domain reads DGGITQSPKYLFRKEGQNVTLSCEQNLNHDAMYWYRQDPGQGLRLIYYSQIVNDFQKGDIAEGYSVSREKKESFPLTVTSAQKNPTAFYLCASSIWHREGNQPQHFGDGTRLSIL.

The chain employs TRBV15 and TRBJ2-1, with 8 bases aligning to TRBD2. The CDR3 totals 17 residues. After removal of 1 base from V and 6 bases from J, the junction contained 11 bases not matched to a gene. The germline V gene has CDR1 LNHNV and CDR2 YYDKDF (reference sequence). CDR3 amino acids: CATSRATSGGDFNEQFF. The CDR3 nucleotides are TGTGCCACCAGCAGAGCTACTAGCGGAGGGGATTTCAATGAGCAGTTCTTC.

The CDR3 sequence: CSVEAPGLAGEFDEQFF. The CDR3, as DNA: TGCAGCGTTGAAGCCCCGGGACTAGCGGGAGAATTCGATGAGCAGTTCTTC. The V call is TRBV29-1, the J call TRBJ2-1, with TRBD2 matching over 14 bases. In germline, CDR1 is SQVTM, CDR2 ANQGSEA. V lost 1 base to trimming and J lost 8 bases; unmatched junction nucleotides: 10. The CDR3 contains 17 residues.

The CDR3 is CSAARSPAPYEQYF. The DNA of the CDR3 is TGCAGCGCAGCCAGGAGCCCGGCTCCCTACGAGCAGTACTTC. The chain employs TRBV29-1 and TRBJ2-7; D is undetermined. CDR3 length: 14 amino acids. V was pared by 7 bases and J by 2 bases, with 18 bases between. CDR1 SQVTM and CDR2 ANQGSEA come from the germline V gene.

This rearrangement joins TRBV15 to TRBJ1-1, with no clear D. Trimming left V 4 bases short and J 8 bases short, with 11 bases between. Germline V gives CDR1 LNHNV, CDR2 YYDKDF (reference sequence). The CDR3 length is 12 residues. DNA for the CDR3: TGTGCCACCAGCAAGATCCGGGAAGAAGCTTTCTTT. Translated, it gives CATSKIREEAFF.

The chain employs TRBV9 and TRBJ2-1, with TRBD2 identical over 10 bases. Losses at the gene ends were 0 bases for V and 1 base for J; bases not matched to a gene: 4. CDR1 is SGDLS, CDR2 YYNGEE, per germline. This CDR3 is built from 17 residues. For the CDR3, the DNA is TGTGCCAGCAGCGTAGTAGCGGGAGGCTGGTCCTACAATGAGCAGTTCTTC. This translates into CASSVVAGGWSYNEQFF.

V gene TRBV11-2 combines with J gene TRBJ2-7, with 7 bases aligning to TRBD1. Germline loops: CDR1 SGHAT, CDR2 FQNNGV. The CDR3 is made up of 14 amino acids. Unmatched junction bases numbered 6, after V lost 4 bases and J lost 3 bases. The chain's CDR3 is CASSSETGSYEQYF. DNA for the CDR3: TGTGCCAGCAGCTCAGAGACAGGGAGCTACGAGCAGTACTTC. The whole variable domain, remainder taken from reference TRBV11-2 and TRBJ2-7, is EAGVAQSPRYKIIEKRQSVAFWCNPISGHATLYWYQQILGQGPKLLIQFQNNGVVDDSQLPKDRFSAERLKGVDSTLKIQPAKLEDSAVYLCASSSETGSYEQYFGPGTRLTVT.

The genes are TRBV4-1 and TRBJ1-4; 10 bases agree with TRBD1. Trimming cost V 4 bases and J 8 bases; bases outside gene matches: 13. Germline V gene sequence: CDR1 MGHRA, CDR2 YSYEKL. The CDR3 has 17 amino acids. The DNA for the CDR3 is TGCGCCAGCAGCCCGATAACGACGGGACAGGGGAGAGAAAAACTGTTTTTT. This sequence encodes CASSPITTGQGREKLFF.

V usage is TRBV10-2 and J usage is TRBJ2-7; the D gene is possibly TRBD1 (6 bases). The length of the CDR3 is 15 residues. Per germline, CDR1 WSHSY and CDR2 SAAADI. The germline V and J ends were trimmed by 4 bases and 3 bases, with 16 bases remaining between them. CDR3 residues: CASSGPGTPGYEQYF. The DNA of the CDR3 is TGCGCCAGCAGTGGCCCGGGGACACCAGGCTACGAGCAGTACTTC.

This clone has a single count. V and J are TRBV7-9 and TRBJ2-3; 8 positions agree with TRBD1. Per the germline V gene, CDR1 is SEHNR and CDR2 is FQNEAQ (reference sequence). The J segment lost 4 bases and the V segment lost 5 bases, leaving 8 bases of the junction unmatched. The CDR3 covers 15 residues. The CDR3 sequence: CASSTGQGKSDTQYF. Here the CDR3 DNA reads TGTGCCAGCAGCACTGGACAGGGAAAGTCAGATACGCAGTATTTT.

In this sample, this clone turned up once. J is TRBJ2-3 and V is TRBV7-2, with 11 bases that match TRBD1. V lost 4 bases, J lost 5 bases, and 8 bases stayed unmatched. CDR1 SGHTA and CDR2 FQGNSA come from the germline V gene. This CDR3 region has 16 residues. This CDR3 is CASSSRTGGRVDTQYF. The CDR3 coding sequence is TGTGCCAGCAGCTCCAGGACAGGGGGCCGTGTAGATACGCAGTATTTT. The variable domain in full, with the rest retrieved from reference TRBV7-2 and TRBJ2-3, is GAGVSQSPSNKVTEKGKDVELRCDPISGHTALYWYRQSLGQGLEFLIYFQGNSAPDKSGLPSDRFSAERTGGSVSTLTIQRTQQEDSAVYLCASSSRTGGRVDTQYFGPGTRLTVL.